The 8 T cell receptor beta chains listed next were all sequenced from one sample in a study of beta chain features in type 1 diabetes. Expressed TCRB transcripts got sequenced, as all isolated RNA was reverse transcribed. Assay: immunoSEQ multiplex PCR; the TCRdb copy retains only in-frame clones and omits some. The profile shows just over 150,000 clones, roughly 11% of them singletons. The sample taken for sequencing was central memory CD4+ T cells from blood. The receptors originated from a man between 18 and 29 years old in good health.

This clone has just a few counts. This sequence joins TRBV30 and TRBJ1-4; no reliable D call. The V and J ends lost 0 bases and 8 bases respectively, with 16 bases between them. The CDR3 consists of 15 residues. Germline V gene sequence: CDR1 GTSNPN, CDR2 SVGIG (reference sequence). DNA of the CDR3: TGTGCCTGGAGTGTAAGGGTAGGGTCGGGCGAAAAACTGTTTTTT. It encodes CAWSVRVGSGEKLFF.

The chain is built from TRBV29-1 and TRBJ1-4; TRBD1 is a possible D gene (6 bases). Germline V gene lookup returns CDR1 SQVTM and CDR2 ANQGSEA. CDR3 length equals 15 residues. Trimming stripped 7 bases from V and 0 bases from J, with 15 bases between. The CDR3 loop reads CSASGHFATNEKLFF. The CDR3 DNA reads as TGCAGCGCTTCGGGACACTTTGCAACTAATGAAAAACTGTTTTTT.

This clone was observed a handful of times. This chain uses TRBV23-1 with TRBJ2-7; the D is unclear. TRBV23-1 falls under the ORF class, with uncertain function. The CDR3 runs 18 residues. V was shortened by 4 bases and J by 1 base, with 23 bases between the two germline ends. This chain's CDR3 is CASSRPGQTSPLSYEQYF. CDR3 DNA sequence: TGCGCCAGCAGTCGCCCCGGGCAGACTTCCCCATTATCCTACGAGCAGTACTTC.

In this sample, this clone turned up a few times. The chain joins TRBV5-6 to TRBJ2-7; D assignment may be TRBD1 or TRBD2 (5 bases each). Germline V gene sequence: CDR1 SGHDT, CDR2 YYEEEE. This CDR3 spans 15 amino acids. Trimming removed 3 bases at V and 0 bases at J, with 13 bases between. CDR3: CASSSPGTDSYEQYF. The CDR3 DNA is TGTGCCAGCAGCTCCCCCGGGACGGACTCCTACGAGCAGTACTTC.

The chain is built from TRBV15 and TRBJ2-7, with D maybe TRBD1 (5 bases). Germline V gene lookup returns CDR1 LNHNV and CDR2 YYDKDF (reference sequence). This CDR3 spans 15 amino acids. Trimming took 4 bases from V and 4 from J, leaving 17 bases between them. CDR3: CATSNFGRAGYEQYF. The DNA of the CDR3 is TGTGCCACCAGCAATTTTGGCAGGGCCGGGTACGAGCAGTACTTC.

There are a few counts of this clone. The chain recombines TRBV29-1 with TRBJ1-4; tentatively, D is TRBD1 (5 bases). The germline V and J ends were trimmed by 4 bases and 2 bases, with 11 bases remaining between them. The CDR3 contains 14 residues. Germline assignment: CDR1 SQVTM and CDR2 ANQGSEA. In DNA, the CDR3 is TGCAGCGTTGTTGACCGGGGGACTAATGAAAAACTGTTTTTT. It is translated as CSVVDRGTNEKLFF.

This clone was observed a handful of times. The chain is built from TRBV4-2 and TRBJ2-7, with 10 bases matching TRBD1. Germline CDR1 is LGHNA and CDR2 is YNFKEQ. This CDR3 contains 14 residues. The ends lost 6 bases at V and 2 bases at J; junction bases unmatched: 4. CDR3 nucleotides: TGTGCCAGCAGGCCGGACAGGGGGACCTACGAGCAGTACTTC. Translated: CASRPDRGTYEQYF.

This clone was counted between two and nine times. This chain links TRBV29-1 with TRBJ1-2; the D is unclear. CDR1 and CDR2 (germline): SQVTM, ANQGSEA. The ends were cut back, 4 bases at V and 2 bases at J, with 8 bases in the middle. There are 12 residues in the CDR3. The CDR3 reads CSVGISNYGYTF. The CDR3 DNA reads TGCAGCGTTGGAATCTCAAACTATGGCTACACCTTC.